These 9 T cell receptor beta chains came from one sample sequenced in a study of blood T cells in healthy people across ages. Primers used in a second PCR of about 6 to 12 cycles were a sample-barcoded 5' primer and a J-beta primer mix. TCRdb re-derived calls from the 5' RACE reads in MiXCR, one entry per CDR3 protein. The sample holds 870,000 or so distinct CDR3 sequences, more than 25% seen once. Material: blood. The source is a woman of 80 years or more in good health.

In this sample, this clonotype turned up a few times. A much larger clone differs from this one at a single base, so this may be a read error. The rearrangement joins TRBV20-1 to TRBJ2-7, with D perhaps matching TRBD1 (6 bases). The CDR3 extends over 15 amino acids. Germline V lookup: CDR1 DFQATT, CDR2 SNEGSKA (reference sequence). The CDR3 DNA sequence: TGCGGTGCCCCCTTCAGGGGTGAGCGCTCCTACGAGCAGTACTTC. Protein: CGAPFRGERSYEQYF.

The CDR3 coding sequence is TGTGCCAGCAACCACCGGGACAGGAGCACTGAAGCTTTCTTT. Amino acid sequence: CASNHRDRSTEAFF. The chain links TRBV7-2 to TRBJ1-1; TRBD1 aligns across 8 bases. Germline CDR1 and CDR2: SGHTA and FQGNSA. This CDR3 is 14 amino acids long. After removal of 7 bases from V and 4 bases from J, the junction contained 8 bases not matched to a gene.

This clonotype has at least ten counts. This chain links TRBV20-1 with TRBJ2-5, with 12 positions matching TRBD2. The CDR3 is made up of 17 amino acids. CDR1 and CDR2 from the germline V gene are DFQATT and SNEGSKA (reference sequence). With 0 bases clipped from V and 3 bases from J, the junction kept 8 bases outside the gene matches. For the CDR3, the DNA is TGCAGTGCTAGAGATCCCGCTAGCGGGGGGGCCGAAGAGACCCAGTACTTC. Amino acid sequence: CSARDPASGGAEETQYF.

About this clonotype itself: A much bigger clone sits one base away, suggesting this may be a read error. The chain carries TRBV11-2 and TRBJ2-7; 11 bases fit TRBD2. The CDR3 consists of 16 residues. J was trimmed by 7 bases and V by 8 bases; bases with no gene match: 16. CDR1 and CDR2 from the germline V gene are SGHAT and FQNNGV. CDR3 protein: CASGTSTSGGRNEQYF. The CDR3 region has the DNA TGTGCCAGCGGCACCTCAACTAGCGGGGGTAGGAATGAGCAGTACTTC. The variable domain in full, completed from reference TRBV11-2 and TRBJ2-7, reads EAGVAQSPRYKIIEKRQSVAFWCNPISGHATLYWYQQILGQGPKLLIQFQNNGVVDDSQLPKDRFSAERLKGVDSTLKIQPAKLEDSAVYLCASGTSTSGGRNEQYFGPGTRLTVT.

The sample holds many counts of this clonotype. This rearrangement joins TRBV24-1 to TRBJ2-3; no reliable D call. Germline-derived CDR1 and CDR2 are KGHDR and SFDVKD. The CDR3 totals 12 residues. Trimming left V 3 bases short and J 5 bases short, with 5 bases between. CDR3 in amino acids: CATSDRRDTQYF. The CDR3 DNA is TGTGCCACCAGTGATCGGAGAGATACGCAGTATTTT.

V is TRBV7-2 and J is TRBJ1-1; tentative D call: TRBD1 (5 bases). V lost 1 base and J lost 0, with 12 bases in between. Germline V gene lookup returns CDR1 SGHTA and CDR2 FQGNSA. The CDR3 spans 16 residues. The CDR3 region has the DNA TGTGCCAGCAGCTTAGGTGGGGGGGGTATGAACACTGAAGCTTTCTTT. It encodes CASSLGGGGMNTEAFF.

V usage is TRBV2 and J usage is TRBJ2-3; D is unclear. CDR3 length: 14 residues. V was shortened by 7 bases and J by 6 bases, with 17 bases between the two germline ends. Per germline, CDR1 SNHLY and CDR2 FYNNEI. The CDR3 loop reads CASNGYSRVDTQYF. The CDR3 coding sequence is TGTGCCAGCAACGGGTATAGTAGAGTCGATACGCAGTATTTT.

Concerning this clonotype itself: A clone one base away is much larger, so this may be a read error. The chain employs TRBV9 and TRBJ2-3; D possibly matches TRBD1 or TRBD2 (5 bases each). Per the germline V gene, CDR1 is SGDLS and CDR2 is YYNGEE. The length of the CDR3 is 15 residues. The ends were cut back, 1 base at V and 4 bases at J, with 13 bases in the middle. The CDR3 sequence is CASSVLVGESDTQYF. CDR3 nucleotides: TGTGCCAGCAGCGTACTAGTGGGGGAGTCAGATACGCAGTATTTT.

This clonotype was recorded at least ten times. The gene calls are TRBV7-2 and TRBJ2-3; 12 positions match TRBD2. This CDR3 has 16 residues. Germline CDR1 SGHTA, CDR2 FQGNSA. The ends lost 5 bases at V and 5 bases at J; junction bases unmatched: 8. The CDR3 bases are TGTGCCAGCAGCCTGAAGGTGACTAGCGGGGGAGATACGCAGTATTTT. This sequence encodes CASSLKVTSGGDTQYF.